This T cell receptor beta chain derives from a study of regulatory T cells in long-lasting Graves disease. Regarding time point: persistent/refractory GD, antithyroid drugs over 5 years with positive TRAb. PBMCs were the source of the RNA used for TCR sequencing. iRepertoire HTBI primers and Arm-PCR of CDR3 regions built TCR beta libraries. TCRdb re-called the multiplex PCR reads through MiXCR, storing one row per CDR3 protein. This table has fewer than 400,000 distinct CDR3 sequences, more than 20% appearing once. This CDR3 is built from 15 residues. The V segment lost 4 bases and the J segment 1 base; nucleotides outside the gene matches: 6. Per the germline V gene, CDR1 is SGHTA and CDR2 is FQGNSA. In this sample, this clonotype turned up many times.

The source was peripheral blood mononuclear cells (PBMCs), collected when the disease was refractory, from a patient treated with antithyroid drugs. The receptor was isolated from a female donor with Graves disease. The chain couples TRBV7-2 to TRBJ1-1, with 7 bases identical to TRBD1. In DNA, the CDR3 is TGTGCCAGCAGCTCACTGGACAGGAAGAACACTGAAGCTTTCTTT. Its protein product is CASSSLDRKNTEAFF.